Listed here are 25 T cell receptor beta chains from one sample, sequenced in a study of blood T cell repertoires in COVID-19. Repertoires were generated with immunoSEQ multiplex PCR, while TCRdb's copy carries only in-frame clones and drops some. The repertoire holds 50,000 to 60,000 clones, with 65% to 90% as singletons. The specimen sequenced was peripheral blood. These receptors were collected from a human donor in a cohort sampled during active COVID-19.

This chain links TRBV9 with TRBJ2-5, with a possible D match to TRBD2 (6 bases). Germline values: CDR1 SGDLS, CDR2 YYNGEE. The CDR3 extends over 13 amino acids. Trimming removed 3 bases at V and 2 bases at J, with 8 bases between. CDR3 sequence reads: CASSEAGQETQYF. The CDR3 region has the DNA TGTGCCAGCAGCGAGGCGGGGCAAGAGACCCAGTACTTC. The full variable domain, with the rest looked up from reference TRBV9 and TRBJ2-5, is DSGVTQTPKHLITATGQRVTLRCSPRSGDLSVYWYQQSLDQGLQFLIQYYNGEERAKGNILERFSAQQFPDLHSELNLSSLELGDSALYFCASSEAGQETQYFGPGTRLLVL.

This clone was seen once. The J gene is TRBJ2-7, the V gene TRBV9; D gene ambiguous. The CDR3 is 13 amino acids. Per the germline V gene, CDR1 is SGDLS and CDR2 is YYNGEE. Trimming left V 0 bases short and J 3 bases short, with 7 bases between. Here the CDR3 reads CASSVGPGYEQYF. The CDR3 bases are TGTGCCAGCAGCGTAGGGCCAGGCTACGAGCAGTACTTC.

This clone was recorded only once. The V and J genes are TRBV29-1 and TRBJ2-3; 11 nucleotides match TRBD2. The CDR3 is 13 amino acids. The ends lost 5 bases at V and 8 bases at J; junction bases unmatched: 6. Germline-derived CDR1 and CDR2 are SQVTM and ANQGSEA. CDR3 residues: CSVKLAGEGTQYF. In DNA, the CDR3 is TGCAGCGTTAAACTAGCGGGAGAGGGTACGCAGTATTTT.

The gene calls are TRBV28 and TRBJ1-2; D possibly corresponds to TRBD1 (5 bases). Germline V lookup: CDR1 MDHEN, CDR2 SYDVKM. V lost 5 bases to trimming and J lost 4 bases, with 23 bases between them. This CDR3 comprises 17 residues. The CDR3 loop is CASSLAAEGLVSYGYTF. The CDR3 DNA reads TGTGCCAGCAGTCTGGCGGCGGAGGGGCTAGTAAGCTATGGCTACACCTTC.

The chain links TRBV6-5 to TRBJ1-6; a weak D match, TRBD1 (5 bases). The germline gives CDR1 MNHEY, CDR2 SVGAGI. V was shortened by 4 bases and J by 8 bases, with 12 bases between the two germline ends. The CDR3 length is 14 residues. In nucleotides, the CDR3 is TGTGCCAGCAGTTTGGGGGGTATGTATTCACCCCTCCACTTT. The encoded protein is CASSLGGMYSPLHF.

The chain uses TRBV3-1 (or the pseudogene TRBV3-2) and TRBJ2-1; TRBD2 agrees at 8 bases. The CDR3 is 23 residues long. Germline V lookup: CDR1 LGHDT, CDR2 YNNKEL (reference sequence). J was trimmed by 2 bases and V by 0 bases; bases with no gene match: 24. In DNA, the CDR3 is TGTGCCAGCAGCCAAGATGGGTCTCTATCCATAGCGGGGCTTCTTTCCACCTACAATGAGCAGTTCTTC. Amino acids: CASSQDGSLSIAGLLSTYNEQFF.

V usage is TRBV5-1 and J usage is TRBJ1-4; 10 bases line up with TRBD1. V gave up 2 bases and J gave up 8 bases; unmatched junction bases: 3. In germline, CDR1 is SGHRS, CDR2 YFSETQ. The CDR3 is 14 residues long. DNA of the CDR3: TGCGCCAGCAGCTTCGGGACAGGGGACGAAAAACTGTTTTTT. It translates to CASSFGTGDEKLFF.

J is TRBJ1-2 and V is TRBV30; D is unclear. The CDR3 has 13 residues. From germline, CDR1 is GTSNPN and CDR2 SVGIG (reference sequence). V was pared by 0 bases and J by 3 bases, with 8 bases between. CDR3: CAWSVAGDYGYTF. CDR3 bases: TGTGCCTGGAGTGTGGCGGGCGACTATGGCTACACCTTC.

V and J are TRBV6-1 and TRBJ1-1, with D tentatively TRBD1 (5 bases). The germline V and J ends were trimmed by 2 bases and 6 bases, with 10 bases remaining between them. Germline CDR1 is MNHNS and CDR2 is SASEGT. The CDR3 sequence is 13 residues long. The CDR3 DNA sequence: TGTGCCAGCAGTGAACCCAGGGTGGCTGAAGCTTTCTTT. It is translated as CASSEPRVAEAFF.

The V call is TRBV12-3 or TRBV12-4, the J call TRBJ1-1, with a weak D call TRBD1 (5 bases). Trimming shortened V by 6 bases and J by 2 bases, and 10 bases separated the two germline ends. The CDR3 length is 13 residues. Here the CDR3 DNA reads TGTGCCAGCAGACCCCAGGGCAACACTGAAGCTTTCTTT. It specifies CASRPQGNTEAFF.

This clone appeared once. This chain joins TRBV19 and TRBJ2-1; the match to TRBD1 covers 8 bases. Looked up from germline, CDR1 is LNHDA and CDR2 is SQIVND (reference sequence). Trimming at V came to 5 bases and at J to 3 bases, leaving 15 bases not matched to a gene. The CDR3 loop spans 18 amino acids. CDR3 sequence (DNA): TGTGCCAGTAGTCCAACGGACAGGGCGAAGGTGGTCTACAATGAGCAGTTCTTC. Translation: CASSPTDRAKVVYNEQFF.

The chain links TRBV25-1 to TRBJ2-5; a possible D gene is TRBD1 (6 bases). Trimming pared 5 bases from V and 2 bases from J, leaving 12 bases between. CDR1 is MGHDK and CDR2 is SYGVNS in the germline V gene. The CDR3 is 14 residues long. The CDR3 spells CASSPLDRQETQYF. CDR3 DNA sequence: TGTGCCAGCAGTCCTTTGGACAGACAAGAGACCCAGTACTTC. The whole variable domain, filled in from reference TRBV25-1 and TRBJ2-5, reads EADIYQTPRYLVIGTGKKITLECSQTMGHDKMYWYQQDPGMELHLIHYSYGVNSTEKGDLSSESTVSRIRTEHFPLTLESARPSHTSQYLCASSPLDRQETQYFGPGTRLLVL.

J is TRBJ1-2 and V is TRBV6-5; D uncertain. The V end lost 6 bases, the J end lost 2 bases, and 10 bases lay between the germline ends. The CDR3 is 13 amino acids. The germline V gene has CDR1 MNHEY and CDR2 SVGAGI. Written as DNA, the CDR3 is TGTGCCAGCAGCCAGACACTGAACTATGGCTACACCTTC. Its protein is CASSQTLNYGYTF.

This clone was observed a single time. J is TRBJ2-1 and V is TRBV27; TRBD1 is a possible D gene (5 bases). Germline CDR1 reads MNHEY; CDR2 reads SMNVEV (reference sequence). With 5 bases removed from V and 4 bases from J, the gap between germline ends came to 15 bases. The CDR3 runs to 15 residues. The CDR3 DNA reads TGTGCCAGCAGTGGGGCCAGCGATATATACAATGAGCAGTTCTTC. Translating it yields CASSGASDIYNEQFF.

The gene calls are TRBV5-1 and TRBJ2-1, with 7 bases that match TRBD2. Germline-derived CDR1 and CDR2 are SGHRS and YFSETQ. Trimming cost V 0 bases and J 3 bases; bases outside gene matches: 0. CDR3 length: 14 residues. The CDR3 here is CASSLGTSYNEQFF. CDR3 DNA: TGCGCCAGCAGCTTGGGGACTAGCTACAATGAGCAGTTCTTC.

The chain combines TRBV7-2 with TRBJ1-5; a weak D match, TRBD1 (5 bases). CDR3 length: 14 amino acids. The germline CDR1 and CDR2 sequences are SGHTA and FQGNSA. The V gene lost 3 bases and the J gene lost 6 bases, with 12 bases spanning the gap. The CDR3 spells CASSFREGGQPQHF. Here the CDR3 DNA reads TGTGCCAGCAGCTTCAGGGAGGGCGGTCAGCCCCAGCATTTT.

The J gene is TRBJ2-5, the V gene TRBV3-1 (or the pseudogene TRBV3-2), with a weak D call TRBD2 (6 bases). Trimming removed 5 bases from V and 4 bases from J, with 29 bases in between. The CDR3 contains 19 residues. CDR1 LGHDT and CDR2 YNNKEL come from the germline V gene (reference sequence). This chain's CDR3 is CASSVRSPLRPMGGETQYF. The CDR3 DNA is TGTGCCAGCAGCGTCCGATCCCCCTTGCGGCCCATGGGGGGAGAGACCCAGTACTTC.

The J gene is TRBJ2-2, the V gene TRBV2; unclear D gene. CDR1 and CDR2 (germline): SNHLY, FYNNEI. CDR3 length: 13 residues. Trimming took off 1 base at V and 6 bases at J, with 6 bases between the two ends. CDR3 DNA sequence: TGTGCCAGCAGTGAAGAACGAGCCGGGGAGCTGTTTTTT. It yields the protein CASSEERAGELFF. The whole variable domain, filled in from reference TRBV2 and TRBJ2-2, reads EPEVTQTPSHQVTQMGQEVILRCVPISNHLYFYWYRQILGQKVEFLVSFYNNEISEKSEIFDDQFSVERPDGSNFTLKIRSTKLEDSAMYFCASSEERAGELFFGEGSRLTVL.

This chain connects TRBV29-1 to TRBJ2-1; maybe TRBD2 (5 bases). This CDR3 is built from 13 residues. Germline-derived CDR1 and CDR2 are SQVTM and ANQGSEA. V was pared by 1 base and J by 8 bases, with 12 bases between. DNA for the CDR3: TGCAGCGTTGAAGGAACTCCCGGGGATGAGCAGTTCTTC. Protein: CSVEGTPGDEQFF.

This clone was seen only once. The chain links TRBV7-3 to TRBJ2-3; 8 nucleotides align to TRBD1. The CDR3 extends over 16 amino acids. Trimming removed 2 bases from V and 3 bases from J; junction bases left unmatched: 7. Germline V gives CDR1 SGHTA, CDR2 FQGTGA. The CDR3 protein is CASSLGVRGRTDTQYF. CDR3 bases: TGTGCCAGCAGCTTAGGGGTCAGGGGGCGAACAGATACGCAGTATTTT.

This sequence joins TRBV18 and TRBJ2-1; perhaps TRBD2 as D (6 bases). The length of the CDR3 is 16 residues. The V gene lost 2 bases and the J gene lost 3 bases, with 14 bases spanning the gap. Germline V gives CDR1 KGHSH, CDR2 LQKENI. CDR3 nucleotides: TGTGCCAGCTCACCAGGGGTCTCAGCGGGCTACAATGAGCAGTTCTTC. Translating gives CASSPGVSAGYNEQFF.

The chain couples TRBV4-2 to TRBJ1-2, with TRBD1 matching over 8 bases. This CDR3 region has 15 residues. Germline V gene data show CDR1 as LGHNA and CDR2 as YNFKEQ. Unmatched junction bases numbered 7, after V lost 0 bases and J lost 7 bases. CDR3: CASSQDRSGGLGYTF. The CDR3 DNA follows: TGTGCCAGCAGCCAAGATAGGTCAGGGGGCCTTGGCTACACCTTC.

The DNA of the CDR3 is TGTGCCAGCACCAGGTCCTCTGGAAACACCATATATTTT. Protein product: CASTRSSGNTIYF. V is TRBV6-5 and J is TRBJ1-3, with D hard to call. The germline V and J ends were trimmed by 7 bases and 0 bases, with 7 bases remaining between them. Germline values: CDR1 MNHEY, CDR2 SVGAGI. The CDR3 is 13 amino acids.

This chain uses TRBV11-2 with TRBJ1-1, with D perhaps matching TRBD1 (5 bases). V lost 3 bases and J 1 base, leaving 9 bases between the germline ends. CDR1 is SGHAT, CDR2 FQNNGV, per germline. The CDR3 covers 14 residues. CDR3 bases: TGTGCCAGCAGCTTGGGAACAGGGAACACTGAAGCTTTCTTT. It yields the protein CASSLGTGNTEAFF.

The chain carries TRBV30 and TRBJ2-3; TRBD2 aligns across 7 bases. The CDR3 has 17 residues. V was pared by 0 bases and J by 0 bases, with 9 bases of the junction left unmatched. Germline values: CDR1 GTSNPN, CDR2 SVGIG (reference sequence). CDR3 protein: CAWSVGGRPSSTDTQYF. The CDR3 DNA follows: TGTGCCTGGAGTGTCGGGGGGAGGCCCAGCAGCACAGATACGCAGTATTTT.